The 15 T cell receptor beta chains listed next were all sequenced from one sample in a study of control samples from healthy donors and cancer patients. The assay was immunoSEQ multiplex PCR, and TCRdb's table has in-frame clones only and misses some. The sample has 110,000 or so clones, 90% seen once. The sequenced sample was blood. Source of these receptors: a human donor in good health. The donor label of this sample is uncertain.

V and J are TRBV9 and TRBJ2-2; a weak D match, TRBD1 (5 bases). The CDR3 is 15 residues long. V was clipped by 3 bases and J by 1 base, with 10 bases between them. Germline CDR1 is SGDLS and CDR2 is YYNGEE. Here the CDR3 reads CASSATGWNTGELFF. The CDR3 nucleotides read TGTGCCAGCAGCGCAACAGGTTGGAACACCGGGGAGCTGTTTTTT.

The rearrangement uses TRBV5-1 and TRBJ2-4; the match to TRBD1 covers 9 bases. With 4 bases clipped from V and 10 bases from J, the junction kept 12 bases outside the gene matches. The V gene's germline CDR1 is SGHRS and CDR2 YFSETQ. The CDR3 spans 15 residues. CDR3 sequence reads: CASSTRTGESSIQYF. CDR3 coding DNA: TGCGCCAGCAGCACGAGGACAGGGGAGTCTTCAATTCAGTACTTC.

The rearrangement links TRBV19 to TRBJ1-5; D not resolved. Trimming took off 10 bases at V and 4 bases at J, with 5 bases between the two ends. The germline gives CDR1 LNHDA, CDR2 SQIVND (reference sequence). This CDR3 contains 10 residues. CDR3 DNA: TGTGCCATCCCTAATCAGCCCCAGCATTTT. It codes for CAIPNQPQHF.

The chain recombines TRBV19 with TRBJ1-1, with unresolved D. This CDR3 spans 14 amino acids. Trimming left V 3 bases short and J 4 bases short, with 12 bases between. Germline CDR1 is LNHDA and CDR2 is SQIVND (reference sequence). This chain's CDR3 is CASSIGGLRTEAFF. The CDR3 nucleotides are TGTGCCAGTAGTATTGGCGGGTTACGCACTGAAGCTTTCTTT. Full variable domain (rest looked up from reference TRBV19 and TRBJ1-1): DGGITQSPKYLFRKEGQNVTLSCEQNLNHDAMYWYRQDPGQGLRLIYYSQIVNDFQKGDIAEGYSVSREKKESFPLTVTSAQKNPTAFYLCASSIGGLRTEAFFGQGTRLTVV.

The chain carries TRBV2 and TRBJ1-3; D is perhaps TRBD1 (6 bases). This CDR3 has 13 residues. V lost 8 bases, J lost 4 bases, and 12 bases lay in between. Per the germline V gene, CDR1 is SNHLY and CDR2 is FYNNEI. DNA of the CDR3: TGTGCCAGCGCAACAGGGAGAGGAAACACCATATATTTT. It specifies CASATGRGNTIYF.

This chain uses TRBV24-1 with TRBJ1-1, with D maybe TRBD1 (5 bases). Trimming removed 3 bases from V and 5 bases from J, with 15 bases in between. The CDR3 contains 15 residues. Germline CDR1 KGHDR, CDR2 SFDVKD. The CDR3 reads CATSDPSTGGTEAFF. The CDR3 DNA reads TGTGCCACCAGTGATCCTTCGACGGGGGGAACTGAAGCTTTCTTT.

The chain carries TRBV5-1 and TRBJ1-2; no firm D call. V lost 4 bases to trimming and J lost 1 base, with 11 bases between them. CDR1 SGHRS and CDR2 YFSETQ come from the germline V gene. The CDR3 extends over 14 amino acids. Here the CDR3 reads CASSPGINNYGYTF. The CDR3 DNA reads TGCGCCAGCAGCCCCGGGATTAATAACTATGGCTACACCTTC.

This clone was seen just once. CDR3 DNA sequence: TGTGCCAGCAGTTCTGGACTCAGTTCACCCCTCCACTTT. This codes for CASSSGLSSPLHF. The chain recombines TRBV27 with TRBJ1-6; D remains unclear. Germline CDR1 is MNHEY and CDR2 is SMNVEV (reference sequence). This CDR3 region has 13 residues. Trimming cost V 4 bases and J 9 bases, with 10 bases left between them.

Here the CDR3 reads CASTLGAGYNEQFF. CDR3 nucleotides: TGTGCCAGCACTCTAGGGGCCGGCTACAATGAGCAGTTCTTC. V usage is TRBV6-5 and J usage is TRBJ2-1; the D gene is possibly TRBD1 (5 bases). The CDR3 runs 14 residues. Germline CDR1 MNHEY, CDR2 SVGAGI. V lost 7 bases, J lost 3 bases, and 13 bases lay in between.

The CDR3: CASSESPIGGIYGYTF. CDR3 bases: TGTGCCAGCAGTGAAAGTCCGATCGGAGGGATCTATGGCTACACCTTC. V usage is TRBV6-1 and J usage is TRBJ1-2; D remains unclear. This CDR3 spans 16 amino acids. The germline V gene has CDR1 MNHNS and CDR2 SASEGT. The germline V and J ends were trimmed by 2 bases and 4 bases, with 17 bases remaining between them.

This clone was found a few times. The CDR3 coding sequence is TGTGCCAGTAGGTCGGCGGGACAGGGTGTTGAAAAACTGTTTTTT. Its translation is CASRSAGQGVEKLFF. This chain connects TRBV6-5 to TRBJ1-4, with 9 bases aligning to TRBD1. Germline lookup yields CDR1 MNHEY and CDR2 SVGAGI. The CDR3 has 15 residues. V trimming: 9 bases; J trimming: 7 bases; junction bases outside the gene matches: 12.

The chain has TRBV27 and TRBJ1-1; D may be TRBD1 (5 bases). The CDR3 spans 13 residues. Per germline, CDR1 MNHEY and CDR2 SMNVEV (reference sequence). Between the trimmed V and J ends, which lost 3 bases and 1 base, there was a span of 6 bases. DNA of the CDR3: TGTGCCAGCAGTTTTAGGGGGAACACTGAAGCTTTCTTT. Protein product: CASSFRGNTEAFF.

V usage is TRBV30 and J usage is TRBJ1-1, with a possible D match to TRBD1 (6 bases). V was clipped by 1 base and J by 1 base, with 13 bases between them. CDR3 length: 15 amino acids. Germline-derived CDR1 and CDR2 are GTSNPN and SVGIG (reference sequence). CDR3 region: CAWSGAGARNTEAFF. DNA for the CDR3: TGTGCCTGGAGTGGCGCGGGGGCTCGGAACACTGAAGCTTTCTTT. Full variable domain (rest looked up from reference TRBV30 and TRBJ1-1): SQTIHQWPATLVQPVGSPLSLECTVEGTSNPNLYWYRQAAGRGLQLLFYSVGIGQISSEVPQNLSASRPQDRQFILSSKKLLLSDSGFYLCAWSGAGARNTEAFFGQGTRLTVV.

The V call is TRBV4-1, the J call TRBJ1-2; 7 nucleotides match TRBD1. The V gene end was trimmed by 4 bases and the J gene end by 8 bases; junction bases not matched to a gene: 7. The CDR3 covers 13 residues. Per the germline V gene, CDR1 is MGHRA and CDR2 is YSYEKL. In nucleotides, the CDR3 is TGCGCCAGCAGCCCCCCTACAGGGGCCGGCTACACCTTC. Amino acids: CASSPPTGAGYTF.

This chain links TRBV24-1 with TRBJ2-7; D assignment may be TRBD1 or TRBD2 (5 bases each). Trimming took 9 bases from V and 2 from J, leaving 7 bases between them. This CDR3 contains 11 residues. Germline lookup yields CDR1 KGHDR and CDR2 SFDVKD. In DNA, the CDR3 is TGTGCCACCGGGGACCCCTACGAGCAGTACTTC. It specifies CATGDPYEQYF.